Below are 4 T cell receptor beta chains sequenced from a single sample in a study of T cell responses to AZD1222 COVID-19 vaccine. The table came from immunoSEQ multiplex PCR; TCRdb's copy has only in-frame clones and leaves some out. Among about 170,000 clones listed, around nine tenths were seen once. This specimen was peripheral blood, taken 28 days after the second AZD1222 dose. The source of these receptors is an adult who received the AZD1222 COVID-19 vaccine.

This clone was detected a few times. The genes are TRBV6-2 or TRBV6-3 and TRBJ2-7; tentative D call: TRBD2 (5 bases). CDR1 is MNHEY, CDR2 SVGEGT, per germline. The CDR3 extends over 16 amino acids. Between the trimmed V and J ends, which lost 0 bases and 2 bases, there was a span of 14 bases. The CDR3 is CASSYSREGGPYEQYF. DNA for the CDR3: TGTGCCAGCAGTTACTCGAGGGAAGGTGGGCCCTACGAGCAGTACTTC.

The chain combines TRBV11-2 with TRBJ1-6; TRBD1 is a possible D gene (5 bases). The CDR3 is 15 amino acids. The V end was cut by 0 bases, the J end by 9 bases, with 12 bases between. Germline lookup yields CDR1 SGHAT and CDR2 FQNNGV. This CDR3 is CASSLEGVRGSPLHF. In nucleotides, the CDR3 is TGTGCCAGCAGCTTAGAAGGGGTCCGGGGTTCACCCCTCCACTTT.

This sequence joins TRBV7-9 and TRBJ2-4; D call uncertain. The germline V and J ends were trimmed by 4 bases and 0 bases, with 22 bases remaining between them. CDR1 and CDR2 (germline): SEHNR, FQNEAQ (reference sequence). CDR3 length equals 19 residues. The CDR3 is CASSSKDGPGPLAKNIQYF. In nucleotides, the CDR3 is TGTGCCAGCAGCTCCAAGGACGGCCCAGGACCCCTAGCCAAAAACATTCAGTACTTC. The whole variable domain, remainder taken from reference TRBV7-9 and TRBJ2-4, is DTGVSQNPRHKITKRGQNVTFRCDPISEHNRLYWYRQTLGQGPEFLTYFQNEAQLEKSRLLSDRFSAERPKGSFSTLEIQRTEQGDSAMYLCASSSKDGPGPLAKNIQYFGAGTRLSVL.

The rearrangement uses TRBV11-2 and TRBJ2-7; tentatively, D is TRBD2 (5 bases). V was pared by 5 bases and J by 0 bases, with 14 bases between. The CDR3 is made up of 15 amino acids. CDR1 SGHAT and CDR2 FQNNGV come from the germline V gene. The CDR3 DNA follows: TGTGCCAGCAGCCGGACTTCCTTTAACTCCTACGAGCAGTACTTC. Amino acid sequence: CASSRTSFNSYEQYF.